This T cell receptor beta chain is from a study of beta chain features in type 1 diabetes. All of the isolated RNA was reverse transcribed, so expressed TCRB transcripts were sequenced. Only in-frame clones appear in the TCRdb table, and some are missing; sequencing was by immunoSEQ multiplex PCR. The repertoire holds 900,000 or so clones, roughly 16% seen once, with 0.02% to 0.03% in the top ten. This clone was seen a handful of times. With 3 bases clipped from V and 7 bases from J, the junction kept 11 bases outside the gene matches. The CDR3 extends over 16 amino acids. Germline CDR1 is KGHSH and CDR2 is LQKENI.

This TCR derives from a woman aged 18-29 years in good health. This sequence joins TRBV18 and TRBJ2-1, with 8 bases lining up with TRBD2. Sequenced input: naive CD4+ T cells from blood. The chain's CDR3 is CASSPGLATLSNEQFF. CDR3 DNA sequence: TGTGCCAGCTCACCTGGACTAGCTACATTATCGAATGAGCAGTTCTTC. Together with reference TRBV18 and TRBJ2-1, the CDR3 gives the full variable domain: NAGVMQNPRHLVRRRGQEARLRCSPMKGHSHVYWYRQLPEEGLKFMVYLQKENIIDESGMPKERFSAEFPKEGPSILRIQQVVRGDSAAYFCASSPGLATLSNEQFFGPGTRLTVL.